This T cell receptor (beta chain) is drawn from a study of T cells in Graves' hyperthyroidism and ophthalmopathy. Whole-study results and caveats: Most thyroid-expanded clonotypes above 0.001 were also found in blood.

The CDR3 regions of TCR beta were amplified from RNA transcripts. HTBI primers were employed in a first-round RT-PCR of the TCR CDR3. In TCRdb, the multiplex PCR reads were re-called with MiXCR into one record per CDR3 protein. The table includes about 720,000 distinct CDR3 sequences, about 19% detected once. Exclusion criteria comprised uncontrolled infection, other autoimmune disease, pregnancy or lactation. From 10 ml of fresh peripheral blood, PBMCs were isolated. With regard to this clonotype: Its antigen is unidentified.

The CDR3 covers 12 residues. V was cut by 4 bases and J by 2 bases, with 9 bases left in between. Germline assignment: CDR1 SQVTM and CDR2 ANQGSEA. The chain uses TRBV29-1 and TRBJ2-7, with a possible D match to TRBD2 (6 bases). The sample consisted of blood. This sequence originates from a woman in her 50s with Graves' hyperthyroidism that later progressed to Graves' ophthalmopathy. The CDR3 reads CSVVGGPYEQYF. CDR3 sequence (DNA): TGCAGCGTTGTGGGAGGACCCTACGAGCAGTACTTC.